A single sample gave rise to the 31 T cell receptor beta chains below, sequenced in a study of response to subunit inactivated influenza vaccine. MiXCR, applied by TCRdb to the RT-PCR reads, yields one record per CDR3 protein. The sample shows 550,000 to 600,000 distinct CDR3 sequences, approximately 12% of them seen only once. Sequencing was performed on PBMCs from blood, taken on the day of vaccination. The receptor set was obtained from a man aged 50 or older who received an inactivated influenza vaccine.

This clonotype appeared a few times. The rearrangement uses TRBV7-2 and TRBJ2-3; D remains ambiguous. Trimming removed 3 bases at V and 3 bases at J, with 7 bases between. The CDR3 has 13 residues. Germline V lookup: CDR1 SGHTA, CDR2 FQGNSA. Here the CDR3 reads CASSLSPTDTQYF. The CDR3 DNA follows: TGTGCCAGCAGCTTGAGTCCAACAGATACGCAGTATTTT.

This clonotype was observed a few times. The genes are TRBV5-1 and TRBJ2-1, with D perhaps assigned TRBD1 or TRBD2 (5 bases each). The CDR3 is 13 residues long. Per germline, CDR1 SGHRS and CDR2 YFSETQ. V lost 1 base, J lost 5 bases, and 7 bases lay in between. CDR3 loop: CASSLRGHNEQFF. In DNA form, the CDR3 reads TGCGCCAGCAGCTTGCGGGGCCACAATGAGCAGTTCTTC.

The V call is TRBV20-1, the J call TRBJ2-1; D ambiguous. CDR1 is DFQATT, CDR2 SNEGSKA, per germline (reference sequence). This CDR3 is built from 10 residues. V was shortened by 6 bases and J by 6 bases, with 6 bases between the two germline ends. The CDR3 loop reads CSALANEQFF. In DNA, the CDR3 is TGCAGTGCCCTTGCCAATGAGCAGTTCTTC.

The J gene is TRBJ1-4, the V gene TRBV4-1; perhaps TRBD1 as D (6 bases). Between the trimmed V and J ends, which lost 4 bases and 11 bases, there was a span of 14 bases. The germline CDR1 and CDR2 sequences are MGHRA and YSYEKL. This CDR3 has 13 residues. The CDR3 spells CASSPSGVGKLFF. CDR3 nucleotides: TGCGCCAGCAGCCCATCAGGGGTTGGGAAACTGTTTTTT.

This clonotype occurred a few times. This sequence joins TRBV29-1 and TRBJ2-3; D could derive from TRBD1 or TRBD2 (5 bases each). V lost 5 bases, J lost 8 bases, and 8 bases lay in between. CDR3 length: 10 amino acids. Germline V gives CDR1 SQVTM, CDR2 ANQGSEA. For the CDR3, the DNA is TGCAGCGTTCTAGGGACTACGCAGTATTTT. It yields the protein CSVLGTTQYF.

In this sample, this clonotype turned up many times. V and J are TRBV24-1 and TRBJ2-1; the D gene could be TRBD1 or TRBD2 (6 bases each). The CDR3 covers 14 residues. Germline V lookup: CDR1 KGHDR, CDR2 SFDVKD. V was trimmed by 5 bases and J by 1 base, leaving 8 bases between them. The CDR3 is CATSGRGSYNEQFF. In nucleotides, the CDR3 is TGTGCCACCAGTGGGAGGGGGTCCTACAATGAGCAGTTCTTC.

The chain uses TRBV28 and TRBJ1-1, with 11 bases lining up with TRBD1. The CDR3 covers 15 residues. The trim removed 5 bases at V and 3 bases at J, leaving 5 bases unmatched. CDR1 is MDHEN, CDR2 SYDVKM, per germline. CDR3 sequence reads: CASSPLGQGDTEAFF. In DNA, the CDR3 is TGTGCCAGCAGTCCCCTGGGACAGGGGGACACTGAAGCTTTCTTT.

The CDR3 here is CASSSARFGEQYF. CDR3 coding DNA: TGTGCCAGCAGTTCCGCGCGGTTTGGTGAGCAGTACTTC. This chain connects TRBV6-2 or TRBV6-3 to TRBJ2-7; D is undetermined. Trimming took 4 bases from V and 7 from J, leaving 14 bases between them. The germline CDR1 and CDR2 sequences are MNHEY and SVGEGT. This CDR3 spans 13 amino acids.

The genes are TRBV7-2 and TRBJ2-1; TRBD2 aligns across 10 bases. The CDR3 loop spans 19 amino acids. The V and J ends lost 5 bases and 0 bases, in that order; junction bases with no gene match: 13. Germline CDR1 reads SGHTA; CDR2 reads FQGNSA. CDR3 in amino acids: CASSRSGGILLSSYNEQFF. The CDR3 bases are TGTGCCAGCAGCCGTAGCGGGGGGATCCTTTTAAGCTCCTACAATGAGCAGTTCTTC.

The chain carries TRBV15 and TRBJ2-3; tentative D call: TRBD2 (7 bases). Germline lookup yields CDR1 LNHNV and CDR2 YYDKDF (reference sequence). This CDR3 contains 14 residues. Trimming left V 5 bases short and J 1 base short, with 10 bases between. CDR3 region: CATSEGGGTDTQYF. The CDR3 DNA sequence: TGTGCCACCAGCGAAGGGGGGGGCACAGATACGCAGTATTTT.

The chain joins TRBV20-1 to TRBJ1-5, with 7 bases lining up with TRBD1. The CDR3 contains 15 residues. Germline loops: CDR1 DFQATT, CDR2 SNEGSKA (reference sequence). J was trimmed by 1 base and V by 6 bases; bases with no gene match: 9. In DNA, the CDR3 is TGCAGTGCCCAAAGGAGGGGGCTGAGCAATCAGCCCCAGCATTTT. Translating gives CSAQRRGLSNQPQHF.

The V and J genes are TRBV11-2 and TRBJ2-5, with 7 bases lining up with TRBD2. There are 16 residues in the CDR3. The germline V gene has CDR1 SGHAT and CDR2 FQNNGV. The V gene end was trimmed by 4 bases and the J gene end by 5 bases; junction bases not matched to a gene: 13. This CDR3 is CASSSTRGRDDETQYF. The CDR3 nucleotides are TGTGCCAGCAGCTCAACGCGGGGGAGGGACGACGAGACCCAGTACTTC.

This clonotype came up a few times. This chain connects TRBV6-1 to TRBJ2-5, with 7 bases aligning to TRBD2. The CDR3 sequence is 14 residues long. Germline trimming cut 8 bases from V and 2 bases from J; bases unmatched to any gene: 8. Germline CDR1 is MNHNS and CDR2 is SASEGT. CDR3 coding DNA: TGTGCCAGCCTCTCCGCGGGGGTGCAAGAGACCCAGTACTTC. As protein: CASLSAGVQETQYF.

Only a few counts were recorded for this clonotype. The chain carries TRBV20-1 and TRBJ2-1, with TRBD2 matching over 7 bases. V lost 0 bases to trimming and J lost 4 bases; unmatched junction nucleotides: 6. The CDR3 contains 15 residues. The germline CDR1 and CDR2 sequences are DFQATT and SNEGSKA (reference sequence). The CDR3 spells CSARDDGRWYNEQFF. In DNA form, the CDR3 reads TGCAGTGCTAGAGACGACGGGAGGTGGTACAATGAGCAGTTCTTC.

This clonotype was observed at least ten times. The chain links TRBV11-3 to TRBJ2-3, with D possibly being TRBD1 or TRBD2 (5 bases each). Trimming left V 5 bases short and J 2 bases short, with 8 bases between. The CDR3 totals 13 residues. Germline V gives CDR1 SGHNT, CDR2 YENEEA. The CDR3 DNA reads TGTGCCAGCAGCCCGGGGACCACAGATACGCAGTATTTT. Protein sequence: CASSPGTTDTQYF.

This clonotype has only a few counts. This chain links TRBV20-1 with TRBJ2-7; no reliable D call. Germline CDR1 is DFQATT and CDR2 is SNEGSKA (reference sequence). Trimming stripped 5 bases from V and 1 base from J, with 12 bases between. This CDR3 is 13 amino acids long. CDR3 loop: CSAYRTDSYEQYF. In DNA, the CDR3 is TGCAGTGCTTACCGGACGGATTCCTACGAGCAGTACTTC.

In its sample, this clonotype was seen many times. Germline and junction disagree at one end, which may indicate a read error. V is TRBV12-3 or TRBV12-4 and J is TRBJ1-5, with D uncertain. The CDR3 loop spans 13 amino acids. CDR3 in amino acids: CASSLAGNQPQHF. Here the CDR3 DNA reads TGTGCCAGCAGCTTAGCGGGCAATCAGCCCCAGCATTTT.

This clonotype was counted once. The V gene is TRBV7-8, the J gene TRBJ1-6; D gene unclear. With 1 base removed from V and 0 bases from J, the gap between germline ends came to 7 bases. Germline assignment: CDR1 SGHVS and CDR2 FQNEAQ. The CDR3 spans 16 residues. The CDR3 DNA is TGTGCCAGCAGCTTAGGAGCGAGCTCCTATAATTCACCCCTCCACTTT. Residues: CASSLGASSYNSPLHF.

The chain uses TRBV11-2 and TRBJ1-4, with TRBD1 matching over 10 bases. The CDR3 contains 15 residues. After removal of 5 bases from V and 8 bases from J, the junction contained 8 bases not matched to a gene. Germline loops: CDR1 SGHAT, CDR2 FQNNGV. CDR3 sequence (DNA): TGTGCCAGCAGCCCCCGGACAGGGGGTTGGGAAAAACTGTTTTTT. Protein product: CASSPRTGGWEKLFF.

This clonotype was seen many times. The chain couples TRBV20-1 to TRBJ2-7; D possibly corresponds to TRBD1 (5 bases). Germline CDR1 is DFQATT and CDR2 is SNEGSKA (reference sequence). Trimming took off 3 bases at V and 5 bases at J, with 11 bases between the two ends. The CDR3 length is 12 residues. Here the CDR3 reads CSASLGADEQYF. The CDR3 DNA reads TGCAGTGCTAGTTTAGGGGCCGACGAGCAGTACTTC.

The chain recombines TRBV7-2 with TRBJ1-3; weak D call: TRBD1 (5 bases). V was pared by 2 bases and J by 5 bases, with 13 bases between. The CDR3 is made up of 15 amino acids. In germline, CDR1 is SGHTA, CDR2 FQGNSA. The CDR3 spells CASSLSQGGRNTIYF. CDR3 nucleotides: TGTGCCAGCAGCTTAAGTCAGGGAGGAAGAAACACCATATATTTT.

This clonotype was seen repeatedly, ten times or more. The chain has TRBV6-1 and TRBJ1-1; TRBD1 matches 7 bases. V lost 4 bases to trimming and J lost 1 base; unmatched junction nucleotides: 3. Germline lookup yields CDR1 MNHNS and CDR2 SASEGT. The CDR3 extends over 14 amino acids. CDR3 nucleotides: TGTGCCAGCAGTGCCCCAGGGGGGAACACTGAAGCTTTCTTT. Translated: CASSAPGGNTEAFF.

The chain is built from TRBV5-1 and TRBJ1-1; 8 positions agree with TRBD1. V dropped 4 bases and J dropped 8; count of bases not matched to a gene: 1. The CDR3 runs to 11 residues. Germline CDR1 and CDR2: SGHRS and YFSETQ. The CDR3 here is CASSGDREAFF. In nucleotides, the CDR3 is TGCGCCAGCAGCGGGGACAGGGAAGCTTTCTTT.

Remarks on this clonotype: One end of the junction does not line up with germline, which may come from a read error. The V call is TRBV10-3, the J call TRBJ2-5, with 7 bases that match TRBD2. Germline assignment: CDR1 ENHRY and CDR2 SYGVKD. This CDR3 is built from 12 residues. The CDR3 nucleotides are TGTCCCATCAGTGAGGCTAGCGGGACCCAGTACTTC. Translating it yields CPISEASGTQYF.

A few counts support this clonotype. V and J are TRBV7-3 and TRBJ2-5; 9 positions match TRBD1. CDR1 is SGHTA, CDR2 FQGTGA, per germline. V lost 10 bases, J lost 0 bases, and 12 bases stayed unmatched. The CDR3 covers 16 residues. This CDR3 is CATTGGQGEYQETQYF. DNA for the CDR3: TGTGCCACCACTGGGGGACAGGGAGAATACCAAGAGACCCAGTACTTC.

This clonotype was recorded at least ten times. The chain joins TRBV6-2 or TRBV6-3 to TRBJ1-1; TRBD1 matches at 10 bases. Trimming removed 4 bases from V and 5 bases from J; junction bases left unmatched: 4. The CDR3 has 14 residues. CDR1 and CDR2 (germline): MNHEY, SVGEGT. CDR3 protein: CASSSADRGTEAFF. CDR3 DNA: TGTGCCAGCAGTTCCGCGGACAGGGGGACTGAAGCTTTCTTT.

The CDR3 sequence: CAWSQGQGVGQPQHF. The CDR3 DNA follows: TGTGCCTGGAGCCAAGGGCAGGGGGTAGGACAGCCCCAGCATTTT. V and J are TRBV30 and TRBJ1-5, with 7 bases lining up with TRBD1. The CDR3 runs 15 residues. In germline, CDR1 is GTSNPN, CDR2 SVGIG (reference sequence). J gave up 7 bases and V 3 bases, and 12 bases lay outside the gene matches.

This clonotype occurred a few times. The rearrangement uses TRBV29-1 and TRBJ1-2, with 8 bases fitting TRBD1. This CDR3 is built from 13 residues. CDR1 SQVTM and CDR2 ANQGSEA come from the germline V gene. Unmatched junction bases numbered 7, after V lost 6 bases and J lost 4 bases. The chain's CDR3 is CSVRQGSGYGYTF. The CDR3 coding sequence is TGCAGCGTGAGACAGGGGTCGGGCTATGGCTACACCTTC.

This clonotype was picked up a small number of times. The DNA of the CDR3 is TGTGCCAGCAGCCCGTACCGGACCAACAATGAGCAGTTCTTC. Its protein product is CASSPYRTNNEQFF. The chain has TRBV9 and TRBJ2-1; D is undetermined. CDR3 length equals 14 residues. Germline loops: CDR1 SGDLS, CDR2 YYNGEE. V was trimmed by 4 bases and J by 5 bases, leaving 13 bases between them.

The CDR3 loop reads CASSNAEAFF. For the CDR3, the DNA is TGTGCCAGCAGTAATGCTGAAGCTTTCTTT. The J gene is TRBJ1-1, the V gene TRBV12-3 or TRBV12-4; no definite D call. The CDR3 runs to 10 residues. V lost 5 bases to trimming and J lost 6 bases, with 4 bases between them.

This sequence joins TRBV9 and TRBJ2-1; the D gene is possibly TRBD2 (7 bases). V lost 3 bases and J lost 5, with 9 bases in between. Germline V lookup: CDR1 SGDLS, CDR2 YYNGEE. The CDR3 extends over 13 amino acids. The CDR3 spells CASSEGGDNEQFF. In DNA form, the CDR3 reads TGTGCCAGCAGCGAGGGGGGGGACAATGAGCAGTTCTTC.